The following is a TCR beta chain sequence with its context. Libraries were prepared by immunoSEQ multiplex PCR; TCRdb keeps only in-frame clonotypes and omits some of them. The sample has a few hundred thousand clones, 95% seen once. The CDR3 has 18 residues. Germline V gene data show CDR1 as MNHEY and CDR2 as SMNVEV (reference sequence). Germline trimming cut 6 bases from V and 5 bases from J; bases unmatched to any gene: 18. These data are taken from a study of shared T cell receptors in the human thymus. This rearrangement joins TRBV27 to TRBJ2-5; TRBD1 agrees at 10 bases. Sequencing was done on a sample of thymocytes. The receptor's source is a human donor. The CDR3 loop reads CASSRAYRDRGIRETQYF. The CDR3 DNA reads TGTGCCAGCAGCCGCGCGTACCGGGACAGGGGTATACGGGAGACCCAGTACTTC.